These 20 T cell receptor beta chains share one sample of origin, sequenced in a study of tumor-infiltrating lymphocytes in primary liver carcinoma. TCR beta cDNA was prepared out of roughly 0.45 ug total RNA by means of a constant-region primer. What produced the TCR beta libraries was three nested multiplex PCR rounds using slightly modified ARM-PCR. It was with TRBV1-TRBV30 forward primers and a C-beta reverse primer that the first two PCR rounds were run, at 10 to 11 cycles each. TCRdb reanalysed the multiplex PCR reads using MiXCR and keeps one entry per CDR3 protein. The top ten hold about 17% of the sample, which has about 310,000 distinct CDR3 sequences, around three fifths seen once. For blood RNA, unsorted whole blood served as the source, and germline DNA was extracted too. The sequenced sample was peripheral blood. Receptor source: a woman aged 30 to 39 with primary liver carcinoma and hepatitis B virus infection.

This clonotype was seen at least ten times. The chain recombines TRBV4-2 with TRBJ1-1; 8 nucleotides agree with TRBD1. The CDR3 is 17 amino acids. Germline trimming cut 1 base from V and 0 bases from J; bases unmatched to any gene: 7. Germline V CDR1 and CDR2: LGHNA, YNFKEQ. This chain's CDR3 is CASSQARTGFMNTEAFF. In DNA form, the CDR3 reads TGTGCCAGCAGCCAAGCCCGGACAGGGTTCATGAACACTGAAGCTTTCTTT.

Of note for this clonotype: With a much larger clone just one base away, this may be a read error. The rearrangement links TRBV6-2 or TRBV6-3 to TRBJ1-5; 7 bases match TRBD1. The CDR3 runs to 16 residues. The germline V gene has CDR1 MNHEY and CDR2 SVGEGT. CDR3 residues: CVSSRRTDRVSQPQHF. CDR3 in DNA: TGTGTCAGCAGCCGACGGACAGACAGGGTGAGTCAGCCCCAGCATTTT.

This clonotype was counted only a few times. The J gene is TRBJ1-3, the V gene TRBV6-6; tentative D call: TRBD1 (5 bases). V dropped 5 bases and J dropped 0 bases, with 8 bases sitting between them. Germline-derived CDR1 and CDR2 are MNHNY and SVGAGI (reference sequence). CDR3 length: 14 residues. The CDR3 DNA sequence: TGTGCCAGCAGTCCAGGGATCTCTGGAAACACCATATATTTT. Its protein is CASSPGISGNTIYF.

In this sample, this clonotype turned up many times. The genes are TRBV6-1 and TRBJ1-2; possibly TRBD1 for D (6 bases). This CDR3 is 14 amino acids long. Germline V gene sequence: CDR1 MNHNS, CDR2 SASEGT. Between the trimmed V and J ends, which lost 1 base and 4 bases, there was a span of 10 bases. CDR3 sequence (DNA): TGTGCCAGCAGTGAAGGACAGGCTCTCTATGGCTACACCTTC. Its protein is CASSEGQALYGYTF.

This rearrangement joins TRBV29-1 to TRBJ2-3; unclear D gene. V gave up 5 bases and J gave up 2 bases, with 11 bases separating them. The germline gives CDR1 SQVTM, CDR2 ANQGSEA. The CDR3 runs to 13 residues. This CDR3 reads CSVTQQSTDTQYF. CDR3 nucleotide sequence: TGCAGCGTTACACAGCAATCCACAGATACGCAGTATTTT.

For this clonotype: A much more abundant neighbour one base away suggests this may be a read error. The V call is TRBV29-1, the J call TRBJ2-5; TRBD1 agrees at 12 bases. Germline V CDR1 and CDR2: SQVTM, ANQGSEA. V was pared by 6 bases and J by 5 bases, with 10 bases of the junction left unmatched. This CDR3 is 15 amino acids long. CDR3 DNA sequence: TGCAGCGTCACCCCGGGACAGGGGGCCCATGAGACCCAGTACTTC. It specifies CSVTPGQGAHETQYF.

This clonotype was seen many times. The CDR3 region is CSVETYRDPTDTQYF. The CDR3 nucleotides are TGCAGCGTTGAAACCTATAGGGACCCCACAGATACGCAGTATTTT. The rearrangement links TRBV29-1 to TRBJ2-3; D may correspond to TRBD1 or TRBD2 (5 bases each). V lost 2 bases, J lost 2 bases, and 14 bases lay in between. CDR1 and CDR2 from the germline V gene are SQVTM and ANQGSEA. The CDR3 covers 15 residues.

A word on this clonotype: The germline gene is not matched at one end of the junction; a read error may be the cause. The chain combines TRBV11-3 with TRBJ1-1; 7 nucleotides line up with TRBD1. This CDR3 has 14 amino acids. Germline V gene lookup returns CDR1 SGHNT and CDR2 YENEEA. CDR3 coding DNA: TGTGCTAGCAGCTTTTTGACAGGGAGTTTGAACGCTTTCTTT. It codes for CASSFLTGSLNAFF.

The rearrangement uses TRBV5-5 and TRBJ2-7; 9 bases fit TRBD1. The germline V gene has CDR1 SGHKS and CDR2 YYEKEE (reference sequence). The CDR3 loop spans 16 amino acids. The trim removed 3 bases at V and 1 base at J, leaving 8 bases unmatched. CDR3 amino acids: CASSSTPGQGSYEQYF. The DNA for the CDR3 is TGTGCCAGCAGCTCTACTCCGGGACAGGGTTCCTACGAGCAGTACTTC.

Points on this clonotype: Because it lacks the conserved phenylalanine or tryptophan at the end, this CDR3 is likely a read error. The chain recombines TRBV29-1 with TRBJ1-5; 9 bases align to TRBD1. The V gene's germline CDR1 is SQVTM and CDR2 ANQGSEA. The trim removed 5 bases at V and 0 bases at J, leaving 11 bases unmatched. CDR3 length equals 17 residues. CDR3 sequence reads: CSVPGTGSTYSNQPQHS. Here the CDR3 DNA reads TGCAGCGTTCCCGGGACAGGGTCCACATATAGCAATCAGCCCCAGCATTCT.

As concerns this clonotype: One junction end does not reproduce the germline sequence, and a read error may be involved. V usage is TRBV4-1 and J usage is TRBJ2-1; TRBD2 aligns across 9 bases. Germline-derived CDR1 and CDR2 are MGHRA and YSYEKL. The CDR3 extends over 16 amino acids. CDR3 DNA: TGCGCCAGCAGCCAAGAGGGTAGCGGGAGTTGGAATGAGCAGTCCTTC. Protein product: CASSQEGSGSWNEQSF.

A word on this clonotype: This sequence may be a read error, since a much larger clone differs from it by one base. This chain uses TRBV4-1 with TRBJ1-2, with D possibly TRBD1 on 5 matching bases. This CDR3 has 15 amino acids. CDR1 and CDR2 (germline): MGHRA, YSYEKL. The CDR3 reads CASNQDPRGNYGYTF. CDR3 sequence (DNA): TGCGCCAGCAACCAAGACCCGCGGGGGAACTATGGCTACACCTTC.

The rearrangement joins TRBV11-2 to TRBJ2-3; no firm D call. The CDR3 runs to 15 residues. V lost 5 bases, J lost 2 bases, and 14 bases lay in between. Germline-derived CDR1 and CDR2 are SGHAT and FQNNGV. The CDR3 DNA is TGTGCCAGCAGCCCAGGCGAAGTGTACACAGATACGCAGTATTTT. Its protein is CASSPGEVYTDTQYF.

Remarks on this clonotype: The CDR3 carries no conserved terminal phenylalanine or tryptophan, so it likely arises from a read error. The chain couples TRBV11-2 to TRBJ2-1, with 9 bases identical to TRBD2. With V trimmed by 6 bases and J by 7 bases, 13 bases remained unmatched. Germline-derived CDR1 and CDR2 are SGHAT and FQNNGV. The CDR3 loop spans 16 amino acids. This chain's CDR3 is CASSSHVAGVRNEQFL. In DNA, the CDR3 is TGTGCCAGCAGTTCTCACGTAGCGGGAGTGCGGAATGAGCAGTTCCTC.

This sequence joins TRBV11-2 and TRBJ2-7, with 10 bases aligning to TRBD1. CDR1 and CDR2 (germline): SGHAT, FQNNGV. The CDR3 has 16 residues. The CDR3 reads CISSLDPGQGKYEQYF. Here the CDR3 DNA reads TGTATCAGCAGCTTAGATCCGGGACAGGGGAAGTACGAGCAGTACTTC.

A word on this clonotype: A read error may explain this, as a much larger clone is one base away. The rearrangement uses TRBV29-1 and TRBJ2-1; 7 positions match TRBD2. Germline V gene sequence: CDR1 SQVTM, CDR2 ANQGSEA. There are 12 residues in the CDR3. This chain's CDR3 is CSVEKLAREHFF. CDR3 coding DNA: TGCAGCGTTGAGAAACTAGCGCGTGAGCACTTCTTC.

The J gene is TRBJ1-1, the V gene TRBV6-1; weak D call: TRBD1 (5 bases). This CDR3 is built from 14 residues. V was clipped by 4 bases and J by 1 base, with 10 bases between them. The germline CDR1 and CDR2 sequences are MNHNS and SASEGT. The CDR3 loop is CASSVGGSNTEAFF. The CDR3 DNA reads TGTGCCAGCAGTGTTGGGGGTTCGAACACTGAAGCTTTCTTT.

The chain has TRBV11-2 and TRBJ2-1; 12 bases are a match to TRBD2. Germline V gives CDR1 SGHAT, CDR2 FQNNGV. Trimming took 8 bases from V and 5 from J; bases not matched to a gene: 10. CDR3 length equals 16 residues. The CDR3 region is CASGPGLAGLNNEQFF. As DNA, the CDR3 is TGTGCCAGCGGCCCTGGACTAGCGGGACTTAACAATGAGCAGTTCTTC.

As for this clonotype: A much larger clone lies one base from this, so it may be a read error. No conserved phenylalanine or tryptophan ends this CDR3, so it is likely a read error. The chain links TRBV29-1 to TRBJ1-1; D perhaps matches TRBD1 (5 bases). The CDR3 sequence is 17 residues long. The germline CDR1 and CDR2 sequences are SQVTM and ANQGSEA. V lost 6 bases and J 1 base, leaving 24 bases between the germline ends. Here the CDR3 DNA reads TGCAGCGTAGCTCCTTCAAGGGGCGAGGTATCGAACACTGAAGCTTTCCTT. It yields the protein CSVAPSRGEVSNTEAFL.

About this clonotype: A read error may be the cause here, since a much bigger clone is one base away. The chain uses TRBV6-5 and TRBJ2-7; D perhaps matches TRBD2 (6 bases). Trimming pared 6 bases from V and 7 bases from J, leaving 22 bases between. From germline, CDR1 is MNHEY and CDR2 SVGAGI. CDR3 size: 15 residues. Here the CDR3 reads CASRDLGTGVEEQYF. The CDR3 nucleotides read TGTGCCAGCAGGGACCTGGGGACGGGAGTCGAGGAGCAGTACTTC.